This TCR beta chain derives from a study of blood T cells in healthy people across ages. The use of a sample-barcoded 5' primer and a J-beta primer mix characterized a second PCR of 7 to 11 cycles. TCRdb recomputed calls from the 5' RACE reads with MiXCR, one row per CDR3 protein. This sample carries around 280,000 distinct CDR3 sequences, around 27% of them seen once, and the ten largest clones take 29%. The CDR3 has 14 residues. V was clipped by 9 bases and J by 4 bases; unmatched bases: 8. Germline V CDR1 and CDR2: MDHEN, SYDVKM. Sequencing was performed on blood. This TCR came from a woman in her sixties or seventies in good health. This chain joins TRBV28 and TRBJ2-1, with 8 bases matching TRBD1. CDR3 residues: CASVDREAYNEQFF. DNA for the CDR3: TGTGCCAGTGTGGACAGGGAGGCATACAATGAGCAGTTCTTC.